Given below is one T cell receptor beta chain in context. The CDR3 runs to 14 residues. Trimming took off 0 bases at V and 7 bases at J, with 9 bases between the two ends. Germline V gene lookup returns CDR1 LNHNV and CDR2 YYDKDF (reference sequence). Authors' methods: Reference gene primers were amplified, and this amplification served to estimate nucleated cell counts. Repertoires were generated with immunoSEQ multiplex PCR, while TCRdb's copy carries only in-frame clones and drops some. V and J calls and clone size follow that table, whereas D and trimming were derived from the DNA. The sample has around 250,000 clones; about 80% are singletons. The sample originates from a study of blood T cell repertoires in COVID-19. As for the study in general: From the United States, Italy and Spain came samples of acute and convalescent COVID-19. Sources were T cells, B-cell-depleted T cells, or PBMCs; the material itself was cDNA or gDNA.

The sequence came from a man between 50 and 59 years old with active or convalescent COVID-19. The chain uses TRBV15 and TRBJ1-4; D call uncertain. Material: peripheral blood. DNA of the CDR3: TGTGCCACCAGCAGAGATATCCCCGGTGAAAAACTGTTTTTT. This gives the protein CATSRDIPGEKLFF.